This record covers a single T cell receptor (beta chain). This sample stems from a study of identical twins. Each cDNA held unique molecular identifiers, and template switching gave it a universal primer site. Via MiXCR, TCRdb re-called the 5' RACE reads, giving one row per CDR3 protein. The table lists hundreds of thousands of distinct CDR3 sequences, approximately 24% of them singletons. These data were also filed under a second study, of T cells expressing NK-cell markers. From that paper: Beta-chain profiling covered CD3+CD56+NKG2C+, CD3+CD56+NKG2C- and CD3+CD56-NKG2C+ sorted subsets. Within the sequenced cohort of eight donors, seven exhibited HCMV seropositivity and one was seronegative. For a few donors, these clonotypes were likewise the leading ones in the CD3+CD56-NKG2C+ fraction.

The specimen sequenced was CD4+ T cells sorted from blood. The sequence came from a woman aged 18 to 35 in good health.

This CDR3 is CSAYRGGGEKLFF. The CDR3 DNA reads TGCAGTGCCTACAGGGGAGGAGGTGAAAAACTGTTTTTT. The chain carries TRBV20-1 and TRBJ1-4; TRBD1 agrees at 7 bases. The CDR3 runs 13 residues. Germline V gene data show CDR1 as DFQATT and CDR2 as SNEGSKA (reference sequence). V was clipped by 6 bases and J by 7 bases; unmatched bases: 8.